Following are 22 T cell receptor beta chains from one sample sequenced in a study of blood T cell repertoires in COVID-19. The protocol was immunoSEQ multiplex PCR, while the TCRdb copy is restricted to in-frame clones and leaves out a portion. Of hundreds of thousands of clones in the sample, about 87% were seen once. The sequenced sample consisted of peripheral blood. These receptors came from a woman between 45 and 65 years old with COVID-19, enrolled during active disease.

This clone was seen more than once but under ten times. The chain joins TRBV30 to TRBJ1-6, with unresolved D. The ends were cut back, 3 bases at V and 3 bases at J, with 6 bases in the middle. The CDR3 contains 13 residues. Germline CDR1 and CDR2: GTSNPN and SVGIG (reference sequence). The CDR3 region is CAWSRDYNSPLHF. CDR3 bases: TGTGCCTGGAGCCGGGACTATAATTCACCCCTCCACTTT.

The V call is TRBV11-3, the J call TRBJ2-3, with 10 bases lining up with TRBD2. Germline assignment: CDR1 SGHNT and CDR2 YENEEA. The CDR3 is 16 amino acids. Germline trimming cut 0 bases from V and 3 bases from J; bases unmatched to any gene: 3. The chain's CDR3 is CASSLEVAGGTDTQYF. CDR3 sequence (DNA): TGTGCCAGCAGCTTAGAGGTAGCGGGAGGAACAGATACGCAGTATTTT.

V gene TRBV11-2 combines with J gene TRBJ2-3, with a weak D call TRBD2 (5 bases). V was pared by 4 bases and J by 0 bases, with 14 bases between. The CDR3 contains 16 residues. Germline V gives CDR1 SGHAT, CDR2 FQNNGV. CDR3 sequence (DNA): TGTGCCAGCAGCTCGCGGACTCCCAGGAGCACAGATACGCAGTATTTT. Translating gives CASSSRTPRSTDTQYF.

V and J are TRBV6-5 and TRBJ1-1, with D possibly TRBD1 on 6 matching bases. The CDR3 length is 13 residues. Germline V lookup: CDR1 MNHEY, CDR2 SVGAGI. With 6 bases removed from V and 4 bases from J, the gap between germline ends came to 12 bases. The chain's CDR3 is CASSPGGGTEAFF. The CDR3 coding sequence is TGTGCCAGCAGCCCGGGAGGGGGCACTGAAGCTTTCTTT.

The V call is TRBV7-2, the J call TRBJ1-1; maybe TRBD1 (5 bases). V lost 2 bases and J lost 0, with 10 bases in between. This CDR3 comprises 15 residues. Germline lookup yields CDR1 SGHTA and CDR2 FQGNSA. CDR3 sequence reads: CASSLHRGMNTEAFF. The DNA for the CDR3 is TGTGCCAGCAGCTTACATAGGGGCATGAACACTGAAGCTTTCTTT.

This chain uses TRBV5-4 with TRBJ2-7; 8 nucleotides match TRBD2. V lost 2 bases, J lost 4 bases, and 5 bases stayed unmatched. CDR1 and CDR2 from the germline V gene are SGHNT and YYREEE (reference sequence). This CDR3 has 14 residues. The chain's CDR3 is CASSLGAGDYEQYF. CDR3 bases: TGTGCCAGCAGCTTAGGAGCGGGAGATTACGAGCAGTACTTC.

V gene TRBV14 combines with J gene TRBJ2-2; D is undetermined. The CDR3 covers 14 residues. Germline V lookup: CDR1 SGHDN, CDR2 FVKESK. The ends were cut back, 1 base at V and 4 bases at J, with 7 bases in the middle. The CDR3 is CASSQAYGTGELFF. The CDR3 DNA reads TGTGCCAGCAGCCAAGCATACGGCACCGGGGAGCTGTTTTTT.

V gene TRBV19 combines with J gene TRBJ1-1; 8 nucleotides match TRBD1. Trimming at V came to 4 bases and at J to 5 bases, leaving 3 bases not matched to a gene. Germline CDR1 and CDR2: LNHDA and SQIVND (reference sequence). The CDR3 is 13 residues long. CDR3 amino acids: CASSNRGRTEAFF. DNA for the CDR3: TGTGCCAGTAGTAACAGGGGGAGGACTGAAGCTTTCTTT.

This chain joins TRBV19 and TRBJ2-7; weak D call: TRBD2 (6 bases). This CDR3 is built from 13 residues. CDR1 and CDR2 (germline): LNHDA, SQIVND (reference sequence). V was cut by 1 base and J by 6 bases, with 10 bases left in between. Here the CDR3 reads CASSIALATEQYF. CDR3 sequence (DNA): TGTGCCAGTAGTATAGCGCTAGCGACCGAGCAGTACTTC.

The chain links TRBV10-3 to TRBJ2-7; possible D gene TRBD1, 6 bases. Trimming left V 0 bases short and J 3 bases short, with 15 bases between. This CDR3 is 16 amino acids long. CDR1 and CDR2 (germline): ENHRY, SYGVKD. The CDR3 nucleotides read TGTGCCATCAGTGAGTCTCGCCAGGGGTTTGTCTACGAGCAGTACTTC. Translation gives CAISESRQGFVYEQYF.

The chain joins TRBV10-2 to TRBJ2-1, with 15 nucleotides matching TRBD2. Germline V gene data show CDR1 as WSHSY and CDR2 as SAAADI. V lost 8 bases, J lost 8 bases, and 13 bases stayed unmatched. CDR3 length equals 17 residues. This chain's CDR3 is CASRSWTSGRALDEQFF. The CDR3 nucleotides are TGCGCCAGCCGCTCTTGGACTAGCGGGAGGGCCTTAGATGAGCAGTTCTTC.

This clone appeared a single time. Within the sample, other DNA sequences also encode this same CDR3. V usage is TRBV5-1 and J usage is TRBJ2-1; 7 bases agree with TRBD2. CDR1 and CDR2 from the germline V gene are SGHRS and YFSETQ. V was pared by 4 bases and J by 1 base, with 5 bases of the junction left unmatched. The CDR3 has 15 residues. The CDR3 nucleotides read TGCGCCAGCAGCCTGCGCGGGAGTTCCTACAATGAGCAGTTCTTC. Residues: CASSLRGSSYNEQFF. The full variable domain, its missing parts supplied by reference TRBV5-1 and TRBJ2-1, is KAGVTQTPRYLIKTRGQQVTLSCSPISGHRSVSWYQQTPGQGLQFLFEYFSETQRNKGNFPGRFSGRQFSNSRSEMNVSTLELGDSALYLCASSLRGSSYNEQFFGPGTRLTVL.

The CDR3 spells CASSDPNQQGEREGYTF. The CDR3, as DNA: TGTGCCAGCAGTGACCCCAATCAACAGGGGGAACGGGAGGGCTACACCTTC. The chain recombines TRBV25-1 with TRBJ1-2; 8 nucleotides line up with TRBD1. The germline V gene has CDR1 MGHDK and CDR2 SYGVNS. Unmatched junction bases numbered 17, after V lost 3 bases and J lost 8 bases. The CDR3 totals 17 residues.

V and J are TRBV5-4 and TRBJ2-1, with TRBD2 identical over 7 bases. There are 14 residues in the CDR3. V gave up 0 bases and J gave up 10 bases; unmatched junction bases: 7. Germline CDR1 reads SGHNT; CDR2 reads YYREEE (reference sequence). CDR3 sequence: CASSLAGLIGEQFF. The CDR3 DNA follows: TGTGCCAGCAGCTTGGCGGGACTAATTGGCGAGCAGTTCTTC. Based on the CDR3 plus reference TRBV5-4 and TRBJ2-1, the full variable domain is ETGVTQSPTHLIKTRGQQVTLRCSSQSGHNTVSWYQQALGQGPQFIFQYYREEENGRGNFPPRFSGLQFPNYSSELNVNALELDDSALYLCASSLAGLIGEQFFGPGTRLTVL.

The sample holds one count of this clone. The chain couples TRBV5-1 to TRBJ1-4, with a tentative D call TRBD1 (5 bases). The CDR3 runs to 14 residues. Germline CDR1 is SGHRS and CDR2 is YFSETQ. Trimming took off 2 bases at V and 7 bases at J, with 12 bases between the two ends. CDR3 DNA: TGCGCCAGCAGCTTCGGGGGTTCAACTGAAAAACTGTTTTTT. Translating it yields CASSFGGSTEKLFF.

In DNA form, the CDR3 reads TGTGCCAGCAGCCGACAGGGGAACACTGAAGCTTTCTTT. Protein product: CASSRQGNTEAFF. The chain employs TRBV5-8 and TRBJ1-1; 7 nucleotides agree with TRBD1. After removal of 4 bases from V and 1 base from J, the junction contained 1 base not matched to a gene. Germline V CDR1 and CDR2: SGHTS, YDEGEE. CDR3 length: 13 amino acids.

This rearrangement joins TRBV4-3 to TRBJ2-3, with D maybe TRBD2 (6 bases). Trimming stripped 5 bases from V and 1 base from J, with 10 bases between. CDR3 length: 14 amino acids. Per germline, CDR1 LGHNA and CDR2 YSLEER. The CDR3 region is CASSSQRGTDTQYF. As DNA, the CDR3 is TGCGCCAGCAGCTCCCAGCGGGGCACAGATACGCAGTATTTT.

V gene TRBV5-5 combines with J gene TRBJ2-7, with D possibly TRBD2 on 6 matching bases. This CDR3 has 15 amino acids. V lost 0 bases and J 3 bases, leaving 13 bases between the germline ends. Germline V gene sequence: CDR1 SGHKS, CDR2 YYEKEE (reference sequence). CDR3 loop: CASSLGVADYYEQYF. DNA of the CDR3: TGTGCCAGCAGCTTGGGGGTAGCGGACTACTACGAGCAGTACTTC. Supplemented by reference TRBV5-5 and TRBJ2-7, the full variable domain reads DAGVTQSPTHLIKTRGQQVTLRCSPISGHKSVSWYQQVLGQGPQFIFQYYEKEERGRGNFPDRFSARQFPNYSSELNVNALLLGDSALYLCASSLGVADYYEQYFGPGTRLTVT.

As regards this clone: The junction does not match germline at one end; this may be a read error. This chain uses TRBV7-7 with TRBJ1-4; D gene ambiguous. CDR1 SSHAT and CDR2 FNYEAQ come from the germline V gene (reference sequence). CDR3 length: 15 amino acids. CDR3 nucleotides: TGTGCTAGCAGCTTTTCCGGGGCAACTAATGAAAAACTGTTTTTT. Amino acids: CASSFSGATNEKLFF.

The chain is built from TRBV6-1 and TRBJ1-1; D ambiguous. The ends were cut back, 2 bases at V and 8 bases at J, with 6 bases in the middle. CDR1 is MNHNS and CDR2 is SASEGT in the germline V gene. This CDR3 has 11 amino acids. Here the CDR3 reads CASSESGEAFF. CDR3 nucleotides: TGTGCCAGCAGTGAAAGCGGGGAAGCTTTCTTT.

The chain employs TRBV24-1 and TRBJ2-2; maybe TRBD2 (5 bases). Germline V gene data show CDR1 as KGHDR and CDR2 as SFDVKD. The CDR3 has 19 residues. Deletions cut 0 bases from V and 7 bases from J, with 23 bases between. Written as DNA, the CDR3 is TGTGCCACCAGTGATTTGCAGTCCCCCGTGGTAGGGCGGGTCGGGGAGCTGTTTTTT. This gives the protein CATSDLQSPVVGRVGELFF.

The chain employs TRBV30 and TRBJ2-3, with 8 bases identical to TRBD2. The CDR3 is 15 residues long. Germline loops: CDR1 GTSNPN, CDR2 SVGIG (reference sequence). The V segment lost 4 bases and the J segment 2 bases; nucleotides outside the gene matches: 8. CDR3 nucleotide sequence: TGTGCCTGGAACCGGGGGGGACTCTCCACAGATACGCAGTATTTT. Translation gives CAWNRGGLSTDTQYF.